Reported below is one T cell receptor beta chain. These data are taken from a study of cytomegalovirus exposure and HLA in healthy donors. Germline CDR1 is LNHNV and CDR2 is YYDKDF (reference sequence). This CDR3 contains 18 residues. Losses at the gene ends were 5 bases for V and 2 bases for J; bases not matched to a gene: 11. The PCR had 60 Vbeta and 13 Jbeta primers. TCRdb's copy holds only in-frame clones and misses some; the assay was immunoSEQ multiplex PCR. The sample shows about 200,000 clones, more than 60% of them seen only once. What was sequenced was PBMCs. The receptor comes from a man aged 45 to 65 in good health and CMV-seronegative. The chain has TRBV15 and TRBJ2-2, with 10 bases that match TRBD1. The CDR3 sequence: CATSGIGETGGNTGELFF. As DNA, the CDR3 is TGTGCCACCAGCGGAATTGGTGAGACAGGGGGCAACACCGGGGAGCTGTTTTTT.